A single sample is the source of the 25 T cell receptor beta chains below, sequenced in a study of T cells after yellow fever vaccination. TCRdb re-derived calls from the 5' RACE reads in MiXCR, one entry per CDR3 protein. The top ten clones hold around 15% of a sample with 510,000 or so distinct CDR3 sequences, roughly a fifth of them seen once. Material: PBMCs, obtained 15 days after the yellow fever booster vaccination. The receptor source for this set is a man younger than 45 who received the YFV17D yellow fever vaccine.

The chain uses TRBV4-1 and TRBJ2-1, with D possibly being TRBD2 (5 bases). CDR1 and CDR2 (germline): MGHRA, YSYEKL. This CDR3 has 17 amino acids. V was cut by 1 base and J by 5 bases, with 18 bases left in between. The CDR3 here is CASSQVGRVAANNEQFF. CDR3 DNA: TGCGCCAGCAGCCAAGTCGGGCGGGTCGCGGCTAACAATGAGCAGTTCTTC.

The chain is built from TRBV6-2 or TRBV6-3 and TRBJ2-7; D not resolved. This CDR3 region has 14 residues. Per the germline V gene, CDR1 is MNHEY and CDR2 is SVGEGT. V shed 2 bases and J shed 2 bases, with 10 bases lying between them. In DNA, the CDR3 is TGTGCCAGCAGTTACACAACGGGCCCCTACGAGCAGTACTTC. Amino acid sequence: CASSYTTGPYEQYF.

The J gene is TRBJ2-7, the V gene TRBV6-5; the D is unclear. V lost 0 bases and J 2 bases, leaving 8 bases between the germline ends. This CDR3 comprises 14 residues. In germline, CDR1 is MNHEY, CDR2 SVGAGI. Here the CDR3 reads CASSYSGSPYEQYF. CDR3 nucleotide sequence: TGTGCCAGCAGTTACTCCGGTTCCCCCTACGAGCAGTACTTC.

The sample holds a few counts of this clonotype. The rearrangement joins TRBV10-3 to TRBJ1-1, with 8 nucleotides matching TRBD1. Germline V gene lookup returns CDR1 ENHRY and CDR2 SYGVKD. The CDR3 sequence is 13 residues long. Trimming took 8 bases from V and 0 from J; bases not matched to a gene: 2. The CDR3 DNA reads TGTGCCATCCACAGGGGGGTGAACACTGAAGCTTTCTTT. Amino acids: CAIHRGVNTEAFF.

This sequence joins TRBV7-8 and TRBJ2-1; D is unclear. Germline CDR1 is SGHVS and CDR2 is FQNEAQ. CDR3 length equals 13 residues. V lost 0 bases to trimming and J lost 10 bases, with 10 bases between them. Written as DNA, the CDR3 is TGTGCCAGCAGCTTAGCACCAAGGACCGAGCAGTTCTTC. As protein: CASSLAPRTEQFF.

The chain uses TRBV10-3 and TRBJ2-3, with D unresolved. CDR1 ENHRY and CDR2 SYGVKD come from the germline V gene. CDR3 length: 13 residues. The ends were cut back, 0 bases at V and 6 bases at J, with 7 bases in the middle. The CDR3 here is CAISESADDTQYF. The CDR3 nucleotides read TGTGCCATCAGTGAGTCGGCGGACGATACGCAGTATTTT.

This clonotype was counted a few times. The chain couples TRBV3-1 to TRBJ1-4; a weak D match, TRBD1 (5 bases). Looked up from germline, CDR1 is LGHDT and CDR2 is YNNKEL (reference sequence). The CDR3 covers 17 residues. The V gene lost 1 base and the J gene lost 7 bases, with 19 bases spanning the gap. CDR3 region: CASSQGRFGGRFEKLFF. The CDR3, as DNA: TGTGCCAGCAGCCAAGGACGGTTTGGGGGAAGGTTTGAAAAACTGTTTTTT. Based on the CDR3 plus reference TRBV3-1 and TRBJ1-4, the full variable domain is DTAVSQTPKYLVTQMGNDKSIKCEQNLGHDTMYWYKQDSKKFLKIMFSYNNKELIINETVPNRFSPKSPDKAHLNLHINSLELGDSAVYFCASSQGRFGGRFEKLFFGSGTQLSVL.

This clonotype was counted between two and nine times. V and J are TRBV5-1 and TRBJ2-7; 7 bases fit TRBD2. Germline CDR1 and CDR2: SGHRS and YFSETQ. The CDR3 runs to 18 residues. V was pared by 2 bases and J by 0 bases, with 14 bases of the junction left unmatched. DNA for the CDR3: TGCGCCAGCAGCTTCAACCCTCCTAGCGGTTCAAGCTCCTACGAGCAGTACTTC. Translation: CASSFNPPSGSSSYEQYF.

The chain couples TRBV7-9 to TRBJ2-1; 12 bases match TRBD2. The germline V gene encodes CDR1 SEHNR and CDR2 FQNEAQ (reference sequence). The CDR3 is 16 amino acids. CDR3 bases: TGTGCTCAGCAACCCGAGGAGGGACTAGCGGGCCATGAGCAGTTCTTC. Translating gives CAQQPEEGLAGHEQFF.

This clonotype was observed at least ten times. The chain employs TRBV7-2 and TRBJ2-5; the match to TRBD2 covers 8 bases. CDR1 and CDR2 from the germline V gene are SGHTA and FQGNSA. V lost 2 bases and J lost 2; bases outside the gene matches: 7. The CDR3 length is 16 residues. CDR3 bases: TGTGCCAGCAGCTTATTTGGGACTAGAGAGCAAGAGACCCAGTACTTC. This encodes CASSLFGTREQETQYF.

This clonotype showed up just a few times. The chain uses TRBV24-1 and TRBJ2-1; D is unresolved. Germline CDR1 and CDR2: KGHDR and SFDVKD. CDR3 size: 17 residues. The V end lost 4 bases, the J end lost 1 base, and 16 bases lay between the germline ends. CDR3 nucleotide sequence: TGTGCCACCAGTGACCCAGCTCAACCTGTATCCTACAATGAGCAGTTCTTC. It encodes CATSDPAQPVSYNEQFF.

This chain joins TRBV7-6 and TRBJ2-5; D perhaps matches TRBD1 (5 bases). V lost 8 bases and J 2 bases, leaving 18 bases between the germline ends. The CDR3 length is 15 residues. From germline, CDR1 is SGHVS and CDR2 FNYEAQ. The CDR3 nucleotides are TGTGCCAGCGGCGACTTCCGGACATTGCAAGAGACCCAGTACTTC. Protein product: CASGDFRTLQETQYF.

The sample holds a few counts of this clonotype. This chain joins TRBV5-6 and TRBJ2-7; D gene unclear. The CDR3 has 12 amino acids. V dropped 4 bases and J dropped 0 bases, with 5 bases sitting between them. The germline V gene has CDR1 SGHDT and CDR2 YYEEEE. The chain's CDR3 is CASSTDSYEQYF. The CDR3 DNA sequence: TGTGCCAGCAGCACCGACTCCTACGAGCAGTACTTC. The full variable domain, in which reference TRBV5-6 and TRBJ2-7 provide the parts outside the CDR3, is DAGVTQSPTHLIKTRGQQVTLRCSPKSGHDTVSWYQQALGQGPQFIFQYYEEEERQRGNFPDRFSGHQFPNYSSELNVNALLLGDSALYLCASSTDSYEQYFGPGTRLTVT.

This clonotype has a handful of counts. The rearrangement joins TRBV6-2 or TRBV6-3 to TRBJ2-5, with 10 positions matching TRBD1. Losses at the gene ends were 6 bases for V and 5 bases for J; bases not matched to a gene: 3. The CDR3 totals 13 residues. Germline assignment: CDR1 MNHEY and CDR2 SVGEGT. The CDR3 nucleotides are TGTGCCAGCAGGACAGGGGGCAGTGAGACCCAGTACTTC. Residues: CASRTGGSETQYF.

This clonotype was seen only a few times. The chain uses TRBV4-3 and TRBJ2-2; no firm D call. V lost 6 bases and J 0 bases, leaving 11 bases between the germline ends. The germline V gene encodes CDR1 LGHNA and CDR2 YSLEER. CDR3 length: 15 amino acids. The CDR3 region has the DNA TGCGCCAGCAGACGTGACCGGGCGAACACCGGGGAGCTGTTTTTT. It specifies CASRRDRANTGELFF.

The rearrangement joins TRBV20-1 to TRBJ2-4; D is ambiguous. Germline-derived CDR1 and CDR2 are DFQATT and SNEGSKA (reference sequence). V lost 3 bases, J lost 0 bases, and 12 bases lay in between. The CDR3 has 15 amino acids. Here the CDR3 reads CSASRRTLAKNIQYF. The CDR3 coding sequence is TGCAGTGCTAGTAGACGCACCTTAGCCAAAAACATTCAGTACTTC.

This clonotype was seen a few times. The chain's CDR3 is CASSTPAGHPYEQYF. CDR3 nucleotide sequence: TGCGCCAGCTCCACACCCGCAGGTCACCCCTACGAGCAGTACTTC. V gene TRBV5-1 combines with J gene TRBJ2-7, with D unclear. The CDR3 extends over 15 amino acids. Germline V gives CDR1 SGHRS, CDR2 YFSETQ. V was cut by 7 bases and J by 2 bases, with 19 bases left in between. The complete variable domain, with remaining parts taken from reference TRBV5-1 and TRBJ2-7, reads KAGVTQTPRYLIKTRGQQVTLSCSPISGHRSVSWYQQTPGQGLQFLFEYFSETQRNKGNFPGRFSGRQFSNSRSEMNVSTLELGDSALYLCASSTPAGHPYEQYFGPGTRLTVT.

This clonotype turned up a few times. This chain uses TRBV6-7 with TRBJ2-4; no definite D call. TRBV6-7 is assigned to the ORF class and has an uncertain function. The CDR3 consists of 16 residues. Trimming left V 7 bases short and J 0 bases short, with 16 bases between. The CDR3 spells CASTLLARGAKNIQYF. CDR3 nucleotides: TGTGCCAGCACCCTTTTGGCCCGCGGAGCCAAAAACATTCAGTACTTC.

This clonotype was picked up a small number of times. V gene TRBV4-3 combines with J gene TRBJ2-6; 8 bases match TRBD1. The CDR3 runs to 19 residues. Per the germline V gene, CDR1 is LGHNA and CDR2 is YSLEER. V lost 0 bases, J lost 0 bases, and 7 bases stayed unmatched. The CDR3 DNA sequence: TGCGCCAGCAGCCAAGATCTCCAGGGGGCGACCTCTGGGGCCAACGTCCTGACTTTC. This encodes CASSQDLQGATSGANVLTF.

The chain employs TRBV12-3 or TRBV12-4 and TRBJ1-1; D ambiguous. The V end was cut by 6 bases, the J end by 0 bases, with 14 bases between. This CDR3 comprises 15 residues. In nucleotides, the CDR3 is TGTGCCAGCAGCCTAGGCGCGACACTGAACACTGAAGCTTTCTTT. The encoded protein is CASSLGATLNTEAFF.

This clonotype was seen a single time. In DNA form, the CDR3 reads TGTGCCAGCAGGAAACCCGGGGAGCTGTTTTTT. Translating gives CASRKPGELFF. The chain employs TRBV7-8 and TRBJ2-2; D ambiguous. This CDR3 has 11 residues. V was trimmed by 6 bases and J by 6 bases, leaving 5 bases between them. Germline loops: CDR1 SGHVS, CDR2 FQNEAQ.

V is TRBV7-9 and J is TRBJ2-1; D assignment may be TRBD1 or TRBD2 (5 bases each). The germline gives CDR1 SEHNR, CDR2 FQNEAQ (reference sequence). This CDR3 is 16 amino acids long. V dropped 3 bases and J dropped 8 bases, with 20 bases sitting between them. The DNA for the CDR3 is TGTGCCAGCAGCTTCTCGGGACCTTCGTCCCGGGATGAGCAGTTCTTC. It translates to CASSFSGPSSRDEQFF.

V and J are TRBV12-3 or TRBV12-4 and TRBJ2-7; D unresolved. The CDR3 totals 14 residues. V lost 6 bases and J lost 4, with 16 bases in between. CDR3 nucleotide sequence: TGTGCCAGCAGACCAGACACGACCATTTACGAGCAGTACTTC. It translates to CASRPDTTIYEQYF.

The chain uses TRBV28 and TRBJ2-7, with D unclear. Deletions cut 5 bases from V and 4 bases from J, with 3 bases between. CDR3 size: 10 residues. CDR1 and CDR2 (germline): MDHEN, SYDVKM. The CDR3 DNA sequence: TGTGCCAGCAGTAGGTACGAGCAGTACTTC. The encoded protein is CASSRYEQYF.

V gene TRBV7-9 combines with J gene TRBJ1-4, with D maybe TRBD1 (5 bases). Germline V gives CDR1 SEHNR, CDR2 FQNEAQ (reference sequence). The CDR3 is made up of 14 amino acids. Trimming left V 5 bases short and J 6 bases short, with 13 bases between. CDR3 nucleotides: TGTGCCAGCAGCCTCGGACAAGTAGATGAAAAACTGTTTTTT. It codes for CASSLGQVDEKLFF.